This T cell receptor beta chain stems from a study of cytomegalovirus exposure and HLA in healthy donors. Study-wide findings and caveats: Researchers catalogued approximately 170 TCR beta chains as cytomegalovirus-associated.

Nominally healthy donors were sampled, though unrecorded immune exposures were likely. To note about this clone: The antigen remains undetermined.

The PCR ran on 60 Vbeta and 13 Jbeta primers. How the authors handled the data: About 11 million of the approximately 80 million unique TCR beta chains counted in a later analysis were shared. Sequenced by immunoSEQ multiplex PCR; TCRdb stores in-frame clones only, minus some. The DNA gave D and trimming, while V, J and clone size come from that table. The sample holds around 120,000 clones, just over 75% seen once. Trimming removed 6 bases at V and 5 bases at J, with 12 bases between. This CDR3 comprises 13 residues. Germline V gene lookup returns CDR1 SGDLS and CDR2 YYNGEE. This sequence originates from a woman aged 45 to 65 in good health and CMV-seronegative. The sample comprised PBMCs. This sequence joins TRBV9 and TRBJ2-1; tentative D call: TRBD2 (6 bases). The CDR3 nucleotides read TGTGCCAGCAACGGACTAACCCACAATGAGCAGTTCTTC. It encodes CASNGLTHNEQFF.